This entry describes one T cell receptor (beta chain). Its antigen is unknown. Compared with germline, one end of the junction differs, possibly owing to a read error. This entry is derived from a study of CD8+CD57+ T cells in acquired aplastic anemia. About the study: Sequencing produced an average of about 10 million reads per healthy donor for CD4+ cells. Study conclusions and caveats: Patients had roughly 30 CD8+ CDR3 sequences in common with controls (the shared set).

The CDR3 sequence is 14 residues long. The germline CDR1 and CDR2 sequences are SEHNR and FQNEAQ (reference sequence). Genomic DNA served as template for TCR beta VDJ and CDR3 profiling. TCRdb recomputed calls from the reads with MiXCR, one row per CDR3 protein. Among about 200,000 distinct CDR3 sequences listed, about a third were seen once. The receptor comes from a human donor in good health, serving as a control. The chain has TRBV7-9 and TRBJ2-7; 8 bases map to TRBD1. The sequencing input was sorted CD4+, CD8+, or CD8+CD57+ T cells (not recorded which) from PBMCs. Here the CDR3 reads CASSNTGGGYEQSF. Written as DNA, the CDR3 is TGTGCCAGCAGCAATACAGGGGGAGGTTACGAGCAGTCCTTC. The variable domain in full, with the rest retrieved from reference TRBV7-9 and TRBJ2-7, is DTGVSQNPRHKITKRGQNVTFRCDPISEHNRLYWYRQTLGQGPEFLTYFQNEAQLEKSRLLSDRFSAERPKGSFSTLEIQRTEQGDSAMYLCASSNTGGGYEQSFGPGTRLTVT.